This T cell receptor beta chain was found in a study of shared clonotypes between healthy human individuals. As for the study in general: Per donor, CD8 memory used one plate, CD8 naive used two, CD4 memory used three and CD4 naive used three.

CD4+ cell separation produced CD45RA+ naive and CD45RA-negative memory subsets. V was pared by 3 bases and J by 5 bases, with 13 bases between. Per the germline V gene, CDR1 is SGHRS and CDR2 is YFSETQ. This CDR3 comprises 14 residues. Measured with immunoSEQ multiplex PCR; TCRdb has only the in-frame clones, and not every one. The sample has over 2 million clones; about nine tenths are singletons. The source is a man between 18 and 35 years old in good health. Some clones in this sample may be carry-over from other donors' samples. The J gene is TRBJ2-3, the V gene TRBV5-1; D might be TRBD1 (6 bases). Sequencing input: naive CD4+ T cells from PBMCs. Described subset: CD45RA+ positively selected. In nucleotides, the CDR3 is TGCGCCAGCAGCTCTGGAGAGGGGGTAGATACGCAGTATTTT. Translation: CASSSGEGVDTQYF.